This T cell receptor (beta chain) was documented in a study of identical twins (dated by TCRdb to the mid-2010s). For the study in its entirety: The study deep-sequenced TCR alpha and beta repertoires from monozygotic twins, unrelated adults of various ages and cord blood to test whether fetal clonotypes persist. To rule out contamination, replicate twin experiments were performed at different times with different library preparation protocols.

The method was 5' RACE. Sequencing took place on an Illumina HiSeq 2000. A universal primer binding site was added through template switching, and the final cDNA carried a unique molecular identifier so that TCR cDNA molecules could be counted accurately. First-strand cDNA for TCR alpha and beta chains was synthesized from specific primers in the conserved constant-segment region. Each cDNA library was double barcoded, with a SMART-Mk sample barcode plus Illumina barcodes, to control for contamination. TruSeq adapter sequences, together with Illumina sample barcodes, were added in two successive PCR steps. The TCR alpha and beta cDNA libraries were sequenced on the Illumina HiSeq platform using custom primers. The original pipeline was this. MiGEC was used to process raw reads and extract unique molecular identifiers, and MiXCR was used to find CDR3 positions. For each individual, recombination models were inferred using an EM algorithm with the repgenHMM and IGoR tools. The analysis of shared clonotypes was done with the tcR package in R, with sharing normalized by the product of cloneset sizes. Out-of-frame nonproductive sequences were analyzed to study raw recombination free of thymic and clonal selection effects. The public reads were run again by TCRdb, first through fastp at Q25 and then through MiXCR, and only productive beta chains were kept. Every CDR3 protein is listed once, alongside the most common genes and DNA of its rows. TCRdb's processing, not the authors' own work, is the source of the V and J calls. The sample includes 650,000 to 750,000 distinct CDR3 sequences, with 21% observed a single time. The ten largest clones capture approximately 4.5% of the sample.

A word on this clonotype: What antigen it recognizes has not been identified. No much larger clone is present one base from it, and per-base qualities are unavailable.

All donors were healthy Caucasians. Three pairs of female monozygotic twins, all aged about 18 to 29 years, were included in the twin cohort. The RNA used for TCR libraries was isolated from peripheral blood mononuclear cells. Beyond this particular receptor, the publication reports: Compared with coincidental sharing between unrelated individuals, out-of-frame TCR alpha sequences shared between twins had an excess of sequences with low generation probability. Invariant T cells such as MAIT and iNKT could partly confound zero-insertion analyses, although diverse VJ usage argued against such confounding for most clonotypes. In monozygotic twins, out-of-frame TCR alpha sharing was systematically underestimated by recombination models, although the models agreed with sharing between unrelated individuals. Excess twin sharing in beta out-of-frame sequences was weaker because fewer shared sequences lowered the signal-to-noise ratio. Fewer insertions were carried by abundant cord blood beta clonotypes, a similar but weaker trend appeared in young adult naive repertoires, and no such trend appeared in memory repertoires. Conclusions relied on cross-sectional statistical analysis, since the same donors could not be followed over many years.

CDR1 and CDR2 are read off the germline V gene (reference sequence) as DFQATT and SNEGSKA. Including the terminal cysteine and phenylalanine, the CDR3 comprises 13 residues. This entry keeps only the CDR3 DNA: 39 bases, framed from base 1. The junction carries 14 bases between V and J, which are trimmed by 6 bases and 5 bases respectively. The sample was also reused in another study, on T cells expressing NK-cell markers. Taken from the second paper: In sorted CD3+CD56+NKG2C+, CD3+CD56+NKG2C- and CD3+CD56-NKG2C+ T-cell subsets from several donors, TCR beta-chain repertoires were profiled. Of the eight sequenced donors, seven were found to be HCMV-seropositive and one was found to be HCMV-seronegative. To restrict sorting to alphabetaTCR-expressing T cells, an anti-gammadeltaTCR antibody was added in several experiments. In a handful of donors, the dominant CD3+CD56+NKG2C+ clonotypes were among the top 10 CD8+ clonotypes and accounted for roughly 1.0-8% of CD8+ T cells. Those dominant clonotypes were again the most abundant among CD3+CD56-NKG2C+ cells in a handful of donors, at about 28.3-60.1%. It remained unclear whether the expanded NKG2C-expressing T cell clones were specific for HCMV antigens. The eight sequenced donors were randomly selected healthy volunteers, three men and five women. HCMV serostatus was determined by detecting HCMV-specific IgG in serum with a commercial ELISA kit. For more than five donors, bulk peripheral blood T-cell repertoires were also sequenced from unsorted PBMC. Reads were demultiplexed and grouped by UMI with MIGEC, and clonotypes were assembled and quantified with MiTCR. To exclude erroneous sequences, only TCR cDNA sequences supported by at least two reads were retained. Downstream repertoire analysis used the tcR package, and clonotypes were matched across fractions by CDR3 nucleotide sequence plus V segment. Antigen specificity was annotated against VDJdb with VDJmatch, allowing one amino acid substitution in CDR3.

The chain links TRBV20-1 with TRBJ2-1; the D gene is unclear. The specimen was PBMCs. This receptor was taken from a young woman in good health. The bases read TGCAGTGCCATCCCCAGGACGGACAATGAGCAGTTCTTC. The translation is CSAIPRTDNEQFF.